The source of this TCR beta chain is a study of T cells after yellow fever vaccination. Overall study results and limits: Faster peaking, at day 5 versus 15, marked a secondary response that was weaker.

This CDR3 region has 16 residues. Germline lookup yields CDR1 MNHEY and CDR2 SVGAGI. In the case of this clonotype: Its antigen is currently unknown. Compared with germline, one end of the junction differs, possibly owing to a read error.

One entry per CDR3 protein results from TCRdb running MiXCR on the 5' RACE reads. The table has roughly 400,000 distinct CDR3 sequences, 18% seen once. The specimen comprised PBMCs, sampled before the yellow fever booster vaccination. This TCR was recovered from a man in his late teens or twenties who received the YFV17D yellow fever vaccine. V is TRBV6-5 and J is TRBJ2-3; 8 nucleotides agree with TRBD2. The CDR3 here is CASSDSERGGRDTQYF. DNA of the CDR3: TGTGCCAGCAGTGACTCCGAACGGGGGGGCCGAGATACGCAGTATTTT.